This T cell receptor beta chain was captured in a study of memory CD4+ T cells and cytomegalovirus serostatus. About the research overall: Donors were healthy Belgian adults, several CMV seropositive and about 24 seronegative.

The CDR3 consists of 16 residues. Trimming took 4 bases from V and 6 from J; bases not matched to a gene: 5. CDR1 is SGHNT and CDR2 is YYREEE in the germline V gene (reference sequence). Worth noting for this clone: Its cognate antigen is unknown.

Notes on the study in general: Each of some 67 CMV-associated TCRbeta sequences occurred in one to five individuals. CMV serostatus prediction reached median AUC roughly 0.95, or 0.91 with US-trained model.

The sort gate was single viable CD3+CD4+CD8-CD45RO+ cells for memory CD4+ T cells. Donors' CMV status reflects serum IgG against pp150, pp28, p38, p52. Data came from immunoSEQ multiplex PCR; TCRdb stores just in-frame clones and leaves some out. The sample lists some 54,000 clones, about three quarters occurring once. This sequence joins TRBV5-4 and TRBJ2-2; 14 nucleotides line up with TRBD2. The sequence derives from an adult in good health and CMV-seropositive. Material: memory CD4+ T cells from blood. CDR3 protein: CASSPGLAGAPGELFF. The DNA for the CDR3 is TGTGCCAGCAGCCCGGGACTAGCGGGAGCCCCCGGGGAGCTGTTTTTT.